This TCR beta chain was retrieved from a study of Ad26.COV2.S vaccination and SARS-CoV-2 variants. For the study at large: Vaccine-arm donor from the placebo-controlled COV1001 Ad26.COV2.S trial. Findings of the study overall: Once vaccination had occurred, spike-specific CD8+ and CD4+ T cell responses reportedly showed substantial breadth.

Trimming pared 7 bases from V and 2 bases from J, leaving 11 bases between. The CDR3 covers 13 residues. Germline V gives CDR1 MDHEN, CDR2 SYDVKM. Sequencing was performed with immunoSEQ multiplex PCR; in TCRdb, only in-frame clones are kept and a portion is missing. The sample includes nearly 400,000 clones, around nine tenths of them seen just once. This clone was picked up one time. Its matching antigen is unknown. Treatment reported: roughly 20 received Ad26.COV2.S at low or high dose, single or two shots; 5 received placebo; per-sample allocation not given. At day 63 after the first vaccine or placebo injection, samples were drawn.

This chain uses TRBV28 with TRBJ2-5; the D is unclear. The receptor was isolated from a person between 18 and 65 years old who received the Ad26.COV2.S COVID-19 vaccine or a placebo. The material sequenced was peripheral blood, taken in a trial of Ad26.COV2.S vaccine versus placebo. The CDR3 DNA is TGTGCCAGCACCCCTAGGCTACAAGAGACCCAGTACTTC. Its protein is CASTPRLQETQYF.